This T cell receptor beta chain was sequenced for a study of early T cells in non-severe SARS-CoV-2 infection. Study-wide background: With bulk RNA from unsorted whole blood as input, sequencing yielded unpaired chains. Study-level findings and limits: VDJdb matching favored anti-spike CD8 responses, missing private and CD4 specificities.

The CDR3 sequence is 13 residues long. Germline CDR1 and CDR2: SNHLY and FYNNEI. With 4 bases removed from V and 1 base from J, the gap between germline ends came to 8 bases. Individual cDNA molecules carried attached unique molecular identifiers. TCRdb processed the 5' RACE reads anew with MiXCR; each CDR3 protein has one entry. The table has over 50,000 distinct CDR3 sequences, approximately 10% seen once; the top ten hold about 1.5%. This clonotype came up many times. The antigen remains undetermined. This rearrangement joins TRBV2 to TRBJ2-7; D might be TRBD2 (5 bases). Material for sequencing was whole blood. The receptor comes from an adult who was a healthcare worker with PCR-confirmed SARS-CoV-2 infection or an uninfected control (not recorded which). CDR3 DNA sequence: TGTGCCAGCAGTGGTCCGGGGTCCTACGAGCAGTACTTC. Translated, it gives CASSGPGSYEQYF.